What follows are 20 T cell receptor beta chains derived from one specimen sequenced in a study of Ad26.COV2.S vaccination and SARS-CoV-2 variants. Treatment: 15 to 20 received Ad26.COV2.S at low or high dose, single or two shots; about 5 received placebo; per-sample allocation not given. Sample collection was performed on day 63 after the first vaccine or placebo injection. Using immunoSEQ multiplex PCR, the repertoire was profiled, and TCRdb retains in-frame clones only, with some absent. The sample includes roughly 500,000 clones, 89% of them seen just once. The sample consisted of peripheral blood, taken in a trial of Ad26.COV2.S vaccine versus placebo. These receptors were obtained from a person aged 18-60 years who received the Ad26.COV2.S COVID-19 vaccine or a placebo.

The chain recombines TRBV11-3 with TRBJ2-5, with 11 bases that match TRBD2. The CDR3 contains 17 residues. V shed 2 bases, J shed 5 bases, and the junction held 10 bases outside the gene matches. The germline CDR1 and CDR2 sequences are SGHNT and YENEEA. This CDR3 is CASSLHSAIAGGETQYF. The CDR3 DNA follows: TGTGCCAGCAGCTTACACTCAGCAATAGCGGGAGGGGAGACCCAGTACTTC.

The chain recombines TRBV4-2 with TRBJ1-6, with TRBD1 matching over 8 bases. V shed 4 bases, J shed 8 bases, and the junction held 4 bases outside the gene matches. The CDR3 length is 14 residues. The V gene's germline CDR1 is LGHNA and CDR2 YNFKEQ. CDR3 sequence: CASSPDRVDSPLHF. DNA of the CDR3: TGTGCCAGCAGCCCGGACAGGGTGGATTCACCCCTCCACTTT.

This chain uses TRBV18 with TRBJ1-5, with D possibly TRBD1 on 6 matching bases. V was pared by 2 bases and J by 5 bases, with 10 bases between. CDR1 is KGHSH and CDR2 is LQKENI in the germline V gene. CDR3 size: 14 residues. The CDR3 here is CASSPGTRDQPQHF. The CDR3 DNA follows: TGTGCCAGCTCACCAGGGACACGAGATCAGCCCCAGCATTTT.

The chain joins TRBV18 to TRBJ1-2; D is unresolved. Per germline, CDR1 KGHSH and CDR2 LQKENI. V was trimmed by 4 bases and J by 4 bases, leaving 7 bases between them. This CDR3 is 12 amino acids long. The CDR3 region has the DNA TGTGCCAGCTCACACAGCTTCTATGGCTACACCTTC. As protein: CASSHSFYGYTF.

This rearrangement joins TRBV3-1 (or the pseudogene TRBV3-2) to TRBJ1-1; 10 nucleotides line up with TRBD1. Trimming took 4 bases from V and 3 from J; bases not matched to a gene: 8. Per germline, CDR1 LGHDT and CDR2 YNNKEL (reference sequence). The CDR3 spans 16 residues. The CDR3: CASSPATGGLDTEAFF. The CDR3 DNA is TGTGCCAGCAGCCCGGCGACAGGGGGCCTTGACACTGAAGCTTTCTTT.

The chain combines TRBV28 with TRBJ2-5; D ambiguous. The germline V gene encodes CDR1 MDHEN and CDR2 SYDVKM. The length of the CDR3 is 15 residues. Trimming shortened V by 3 bases and J by 5 bases, and 16 bases separated the two germline ends. The CDR3 region is CASSFGVGLGETQYF. CDR3 nucleotide sequence: TGTGCCAGCAGTTTCGGAGTAGGGTTGGGTGAGACCCAGTACTTC.

The chain uses TRBV28 and TRBJ1-1; tentative D call: TRBD1 (6 bases). The V gene lost 6 bases and the J gene lost 0 bases, with 23 bases spanning the gap. CDR1 is MDHEN, CDR2 SYDVKM, per germline. The CDR3 spans 18 residues. DNA for the CDR3: TGTGCCAGCAGCCGACCCTTTGCCCGGACAGACATGAACACTGAAGCTTTCTTT. Protein product: CASSRPFARTDMNTEAFF.

This chain uses TRBV24-1 with TRBJ2-1, with D maybe TRBD2 (6 bases). This CDR3 is built from 13 residues. From germline, CDR1 is KGHDR and CDR2 SFDVKD. Trimming cost V 9 bases and J 5 bases, with 13 bases left between them. In DNA, the CDR3 is TGTGCCACCGGGGGGACGGGGAACAATGAGCAGTTCTTC. Translation gives CATGGTGNNEQFF.

This chain connects TRBV27 to TRBJ2-5, with TRBD2 identical over 7 bases. The CDR3 has 14 residues. Germline V CDR1 and CDR2: MNHEY, SMNVEV (reference sequence). After removal of 5 bases from V and 5 bases from J, the junction contained 8 bases not matched to a gene. CDR3 nucleotide sequence: TGTGCCAGCAGTCCAACGACTAGCTCGGAGACCCAGTACTTC. It encodes CASSPTTSSETQYF.

The chain has TRBV27 and TRBJ1-5; D not certain. Germline lookup yields CDR1 MNHEY and CDR2 SMNVEV (reference sequence). The CDR3 sequence is 14 residues long. The ends were cut back, 6 bases at V and 7 bases at J, with 16 bases in the middle. The CDR3 reads CASRPPPDEQPQHF. For the CDR3, the DNA is TGTGCCAGCAGACCCCCACCGGACGAGCAGCCCCAGCATTTT.

This chain uses TRBV7-3 with TRBJ2-4; 9 nucleotides line up with TRBD1. With 2 bases clipped from V and 5 bases from J, the junction kept 7 bases outside the gene matches. Per the germline V gene, CDR1 is SGHTA and CDR2 is FQGTGA. This CDR3 region has 16 residues. CDR3 sequence reads: CASSLVPGQGQNIQYF. The CDR3 coding sequence is TGTGCCAGCAGCTTAGTACCAGGACAGGGGCAAAACATTCAGTACTTC.

The chain carries TRBV13 and TRBJ2-7; no firm D call. The germline V and J ends were trimmed by 5 bases and 3 bases, with 8 bases remaining between them. The CDR3 is made up of 12 amino acids. CDR1 PRHDT and CDR2 FYEKMQ come from the germline V gene (reference sequence). The CDR3 sequence is CASSTQNYEQYV. The CDR3 coding sequence is TGTGCCAGCAGCACCCAGAACTACGAGCAGTACGTC.

The chain has TRBV9 and TRBJ1-3; D is unclear. V gave up 0 bases and J gave up 4 bases, with 5 bases separating them. Per the germline V gene, CDR1 is SGDLS and CDR2 is YYNGEE. The CDR3 contains 13 residues. The CDR3 is CASSVGWGNTIYF. As DNA, the CDR3 is TGTGCCAGCAGCGTAGGATGGGGAAACACCATATATTTT.

The CDR3 spells CSVPRTGSGVDYGYTF. The CDR3 DNA is TGCAGCGTACCAAGGACAGGGAGCGGTGTGGACTATGGCTACACCTTC. V is TRBV29-1 and J is TRBJ1-2; 8 bases fit TRBD1. The CDR3 length is 16 residues. CDR1 SQVTM and CDR2 ANQGSEA come from the germline V gene. After removal of 6 bases from V and 3 bases from J, the junction contained 15 bases not matched to a gene.

This chain links TRBV4-1 with TRBJ1-5; the match to TRBD1 covers 8 bases. Per the germline V gene, CDR1 is MGHRA and CDR2 is YSYEKL. The CDR3 extends over 15 amino acids. J lost 3 bases, V lost 2 bases, and 3 bases had no gene match. This CDR3 is CASSQKQGDNQPQHF. In nucleotides, the CDR3 is TGCGCCAGCAGCCAAAAACAGGGGGACAATCAGCCCCAGCATTTT.

The chain is built from TRBV7-2 and TRBJ1-6, with D unclear. This CDR3 region has 12 residues. Germline values: CDR1 SGHTA, CDR2 FQGNSA. Trimming pared 2 bases from V and 10 bases from J, leaving 6 bases between. For the CDR3, the DNA is TGTGCCAGCAGCTTAAATTCCTCACCCCTCCACTTT. This translates into CASSLNSSPLHF.

V usage is TRBV6-5 and J usage is TRBJ2-3, with 9 bases fitting TRBD1. V lost 8 bases and J lost 4; bases outside the gene matches: 4. CDR3 length: 13 amino acids. Germline loops: CDR1 MNHEY, CDR2 SVGAGI. Written as DNA, the CDR3 is TGTGCCAGCGGGACAGGGTTTTCAGATACGCAGTATTTT. This gives the protein CASGTGFSDTQYF.

This clone has just one count. The V and J genes are TRBV19 and TRBJ2-3, with 9 nucleotides matching TRBD1. The CDR3 consists of 14 residues. V was pared by 7 bases and J by 5 bases, with 7 bases of the junction left unmatched. Looked up from germline, CDR1 is LNHDA and CDR2 is SQIVND (reference sequence). The CDR3 spells CASNYRGRLDTQYF. For the CDR3, the DNA is TGTGCCAGTAACTACAGGGGGCGCCTAGATACGCAGTATTTT.

The V gene is TRBV24-1, the J gene TRBJ1-5, with D unclear. V was pared by 5 bases and J by 3 bases, with 7 bases between. The germline V gene encodes CDR1 KGHDR and CDR2 SFDVKD. The CDR3 sequence is 13 residues long. CDR3 loop: CATSGKNNQPQHF. CDR3 in DNA: TGTGCCACCAGTGGAAAGAACAATCAGCCCCAGCATTTT.

The chain links TRBV7-3 to TRBJ2-1, with 8 positions matching TRBD1. This CDR3 is built from 14 residues. The V gene end was trimmed by 5 bases and the J gene end by 6 bases; junction bases not matched to a gene: 6. CDR1 SGHTA and CDR2 FQGTGA come from the germline V gene. In DNA form, the CDR3 reads TGTGCCAGCAGCCCGAGGACAGGGAGCAATGAGCAGTTCTTC. As protein: CASSPRTGSNEQFF.